This TCR beta chain was captured by sequencing in a study of a mutant IDH1 vaccine in newly diagnosed glioma. Study summary: Earlier therapy was either radiotherapy, temozolomide, or both, and most got both.

The method was immunoSEQ multiplex PCR; TCRdb's version includes in-frame clones alone and lacks a portion of them. The repertoire holds 52,000 or so clones, with around 82% as singletons. With regard to this clone: No antigen is known for it.

The time point here: week 5, during vaccination. Topical imiquimod accompanied each vaccine dose, which consisted of 300 ug of mutant IDH1 20-mer peptide. The CDR3 runs 14 residues. The V gene lost 2 bases and the J gene lost 4 bases, with 11 bases spanning the gap. Germline CDR1 MNHEY, CDR2 SMNVEV (reference sequence). The sample was PBMCs, taken from a glioma patient whose treatment included an IDH1 peptide vaccine. The rearrangement uses TRBV27 and TRBJ1-1, with D unclear. This sequence originates from a woman aged 18-29 years with glioma. Some clones in this sample may be carry-over from other donors' samples. This CDR3 reads CASSLGVTSTEAFF. The CDR3 region has the DNA TGTGCCAGCAGTTTAGGGGTTACGAGCACTGAAGCTTTCTTT.